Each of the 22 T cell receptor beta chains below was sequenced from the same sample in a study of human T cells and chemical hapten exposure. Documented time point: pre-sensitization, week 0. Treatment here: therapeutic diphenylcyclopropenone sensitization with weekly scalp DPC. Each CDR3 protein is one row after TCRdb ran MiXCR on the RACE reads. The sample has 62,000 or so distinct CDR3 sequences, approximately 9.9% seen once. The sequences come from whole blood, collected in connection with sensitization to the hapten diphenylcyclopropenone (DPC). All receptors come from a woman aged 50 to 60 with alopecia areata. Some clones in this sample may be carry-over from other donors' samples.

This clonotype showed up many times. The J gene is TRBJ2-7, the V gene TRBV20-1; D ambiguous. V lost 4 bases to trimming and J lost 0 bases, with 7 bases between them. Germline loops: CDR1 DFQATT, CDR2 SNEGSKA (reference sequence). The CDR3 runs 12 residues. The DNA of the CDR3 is TGCAGTGCTACGTTGAGCTCCTACGAGCAGTACTTC. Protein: CSATLSSYEQYF.

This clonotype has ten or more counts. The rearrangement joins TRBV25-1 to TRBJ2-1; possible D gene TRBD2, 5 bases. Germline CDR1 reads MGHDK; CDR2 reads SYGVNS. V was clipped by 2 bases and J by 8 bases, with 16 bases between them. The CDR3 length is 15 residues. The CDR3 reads CASSEGLLKMYEQFF. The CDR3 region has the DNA TGTGCCAGCAGTGAAGGACTCCTGAAGATGTATGAGCAGTTCTTC.

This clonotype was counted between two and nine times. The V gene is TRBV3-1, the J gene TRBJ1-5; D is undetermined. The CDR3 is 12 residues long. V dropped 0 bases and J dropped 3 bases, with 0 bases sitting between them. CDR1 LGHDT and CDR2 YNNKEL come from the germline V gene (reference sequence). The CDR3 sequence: CASSQDNQPQHF. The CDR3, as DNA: TGTGCCAGCAGCCAAGACAATCAGCCCCAGCATTTT.

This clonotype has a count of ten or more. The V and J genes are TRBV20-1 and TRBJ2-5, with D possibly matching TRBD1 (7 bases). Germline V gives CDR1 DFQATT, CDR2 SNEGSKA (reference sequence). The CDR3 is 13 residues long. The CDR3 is CGGRTGSSETQYF. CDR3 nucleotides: TGCGGAGGGCGGACAGGATCGTCAGAGACCCAGTACTTC.

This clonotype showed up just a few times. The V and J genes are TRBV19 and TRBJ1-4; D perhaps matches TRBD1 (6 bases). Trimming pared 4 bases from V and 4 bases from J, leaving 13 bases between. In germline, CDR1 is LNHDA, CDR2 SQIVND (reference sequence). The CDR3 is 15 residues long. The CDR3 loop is CASSTGTPGNEKLFF. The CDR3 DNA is TGTGCCAGTAGTACTGGGACACCCGGTAATGAAAAACTGTTTTTT.

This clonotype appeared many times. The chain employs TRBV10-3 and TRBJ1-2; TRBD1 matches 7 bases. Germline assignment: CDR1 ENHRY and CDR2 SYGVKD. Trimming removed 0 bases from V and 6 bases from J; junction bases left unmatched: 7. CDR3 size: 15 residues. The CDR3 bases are TGTGCCATCAGTGAGTCGGACAGGAGGACAAATGGCTACACCTTC. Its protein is CAISESDRRTNGYTF.

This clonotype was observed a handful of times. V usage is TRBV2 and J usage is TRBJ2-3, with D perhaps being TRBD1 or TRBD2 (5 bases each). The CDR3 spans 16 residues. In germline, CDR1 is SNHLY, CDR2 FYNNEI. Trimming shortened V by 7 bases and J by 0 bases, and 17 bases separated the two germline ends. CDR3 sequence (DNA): TGTGCCAGCATTTTCGCGCCGGGACCTAGCACAGATACGCAGTATTTT. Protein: CASIFAPGPSTDTQYF.

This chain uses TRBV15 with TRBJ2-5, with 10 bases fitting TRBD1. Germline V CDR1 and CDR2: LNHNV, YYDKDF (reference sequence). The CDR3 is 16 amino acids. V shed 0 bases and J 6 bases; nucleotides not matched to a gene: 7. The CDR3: CATSRDRGQGSQTQYF. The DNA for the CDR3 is TGTGCCACCAGCAGAGATCGGGGACAGGGGTCCCAGACCCAGTACTTC.

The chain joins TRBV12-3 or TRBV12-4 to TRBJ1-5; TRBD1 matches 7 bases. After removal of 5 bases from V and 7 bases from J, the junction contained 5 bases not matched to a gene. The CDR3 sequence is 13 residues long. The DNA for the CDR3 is TGTGCCAGCAGTAAAGGGGGCGAGCAGCCCCAGCATTTT. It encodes CASSKGGEQPQHF.

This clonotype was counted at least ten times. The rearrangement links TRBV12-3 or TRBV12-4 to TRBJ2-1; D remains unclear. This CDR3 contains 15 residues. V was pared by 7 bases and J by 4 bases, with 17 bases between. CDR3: CASTLRGSSYNEQFF. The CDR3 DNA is TGTGCCAGCACCCTCAGAGGTTCTAGTTACAATGAGCAGTTCTTC.

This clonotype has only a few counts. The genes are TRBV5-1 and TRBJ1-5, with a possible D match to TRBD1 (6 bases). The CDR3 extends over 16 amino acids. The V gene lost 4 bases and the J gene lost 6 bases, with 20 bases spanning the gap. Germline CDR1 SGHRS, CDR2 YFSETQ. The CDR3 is CASSLNPRGLGQPQHF. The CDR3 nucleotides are TGCGCCAGCAGCCTCAACCCCAGGGGATTGGGTCAGCCCCAGCATTTT.

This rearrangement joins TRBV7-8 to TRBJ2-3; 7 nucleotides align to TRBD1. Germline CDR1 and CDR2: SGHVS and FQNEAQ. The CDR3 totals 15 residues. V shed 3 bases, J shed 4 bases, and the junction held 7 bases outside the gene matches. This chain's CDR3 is CASSFGQVGSDTQYF. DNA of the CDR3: TGTGCCAGCAGCTTTGGACAGGTGGGGTCAGATACGCAGTATTTT.

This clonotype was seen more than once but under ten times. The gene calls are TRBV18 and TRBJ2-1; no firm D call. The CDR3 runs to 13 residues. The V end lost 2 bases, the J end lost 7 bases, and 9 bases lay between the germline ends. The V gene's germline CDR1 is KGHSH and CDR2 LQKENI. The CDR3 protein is CASSPISENEQFF. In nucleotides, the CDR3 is TGTGCCAGCTCACCAATATCTGAAAATGAGCAGTTCTTC.

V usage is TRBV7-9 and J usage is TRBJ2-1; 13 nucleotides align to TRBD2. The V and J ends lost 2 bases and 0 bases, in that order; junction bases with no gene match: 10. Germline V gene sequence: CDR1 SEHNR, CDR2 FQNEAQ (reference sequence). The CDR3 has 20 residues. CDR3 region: CASSLSGLAGASSSYNEQFF. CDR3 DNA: TGTGCCAGCAGCTTAAGCGGACTAGCGGGAGCTTCGAGCTCCTACAATGAGCAGTTCTTC.

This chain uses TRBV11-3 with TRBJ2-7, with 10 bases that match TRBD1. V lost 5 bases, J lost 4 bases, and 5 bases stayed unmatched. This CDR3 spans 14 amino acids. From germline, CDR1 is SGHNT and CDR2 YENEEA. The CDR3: CASSDRDRGYEQYF. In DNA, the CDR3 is TGTGCCAGCAGCGACCGGGACAGGGGATACGAGCAGTACTTC.

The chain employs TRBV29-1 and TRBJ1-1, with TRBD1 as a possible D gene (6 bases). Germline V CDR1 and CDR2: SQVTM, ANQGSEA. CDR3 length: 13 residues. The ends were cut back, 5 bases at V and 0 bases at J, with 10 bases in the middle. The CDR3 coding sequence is TGCAGCGTTATAGGACAGATGAACACTGAAGCTTTCTTT. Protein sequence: CSVIGQMNTEAFF.

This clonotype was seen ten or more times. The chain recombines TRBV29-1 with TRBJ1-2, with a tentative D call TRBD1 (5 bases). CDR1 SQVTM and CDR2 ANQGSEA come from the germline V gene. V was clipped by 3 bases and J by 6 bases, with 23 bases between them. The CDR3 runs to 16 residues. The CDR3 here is CSVEVRGGLRRDGYTF. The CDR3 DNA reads TGCAGCGTTGAGGTCCGGGGCGGCCTAAGGAGGGATGGCTACACCTTC.

DNA of the CDR3: TGCGCCAGCAGCCGAAGTCCGGGGGGCACGCAGTATTTT. Translating gives CASSRSPGGTQYF. The chain is built from TRBV5-1 and TRBJ2-3; maybe TRBD2 (7 bases). The CDR3 loop spans 13 amino acids. Deletions cut 4 bases from V and 9 bases from J, with 15 bases between. From germline, CDR1 is SGHRS and CDR2 YFSETQ.

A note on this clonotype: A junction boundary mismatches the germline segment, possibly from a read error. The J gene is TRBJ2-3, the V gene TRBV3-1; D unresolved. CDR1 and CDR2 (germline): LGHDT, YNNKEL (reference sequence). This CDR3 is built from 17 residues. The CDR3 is CASSQEVHPANTDSQYF. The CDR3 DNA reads TGTGCCAGCAGCCAAGAGGTCCACCCCGCTAACACAGATTCGCAGTATTTT.

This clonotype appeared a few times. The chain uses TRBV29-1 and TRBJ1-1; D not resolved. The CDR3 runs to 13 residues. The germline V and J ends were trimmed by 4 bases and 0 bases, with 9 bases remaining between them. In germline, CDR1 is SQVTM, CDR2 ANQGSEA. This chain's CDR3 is CSVVQDVNTEAFF. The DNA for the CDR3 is TGCAGCGTTGTACAAGATGTGAACACTGAAGCTTTCTTT.

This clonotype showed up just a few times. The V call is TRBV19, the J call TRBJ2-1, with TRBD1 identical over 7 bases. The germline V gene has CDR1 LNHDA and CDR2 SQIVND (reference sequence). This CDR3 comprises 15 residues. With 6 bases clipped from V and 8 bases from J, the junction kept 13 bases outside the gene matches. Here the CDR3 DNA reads TGTGCCAGTAGAACAGGGGAACCTCCCCGGGATGAGCAGTTCTTC. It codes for CASRTGEPPRDEQFF.

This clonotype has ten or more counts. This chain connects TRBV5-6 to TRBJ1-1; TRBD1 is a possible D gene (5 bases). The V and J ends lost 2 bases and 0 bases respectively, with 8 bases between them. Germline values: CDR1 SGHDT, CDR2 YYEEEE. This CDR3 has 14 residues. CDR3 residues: CASSFPGLNTEAFF. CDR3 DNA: TGTGCCAGCAGCTTCCCGGGGCTGAACACTGAAGCTTTCTTT.